A single sample gave rise to the 19 T cell receptor beta chains below, sequenced in a study of cytomegalovirus exposure and HLA in healthy donors. The PCR made use of 60 Vbeta and 13 Jbeta primers. Measured with immunoSEQ multiplex PCR; TCRdb has only the in-frame clones, and not every one. The data show some 81,000 clones, around 72% seen once. What was sequenced was PBMCs. These receptors were taken from a middle-aged woman in good health and CMV-seropositive.

The gene calls are TRBV5-1 and TRBJ2-7, with 10 positions matching TRBD1. Germline V gene data show CDR1 as SGHRS and CDR2 as YFSETQ. The CDR3 is made up of 15 amino acids. V gave up 3 bases and J gave up 2 bases; unmatched junction bases: 5. CDR3: CASSSDRGETYEQYF. CDR3 DNA sequence: TGCGCCAGCAGCTCGGACAGGGGGGAAACCTACGAGCAGTACTTC.

The rearrangement joins TRBV7-2 to TRBJ2-1, with TRBD2 matching over 8 bases. V was pared by 5 bases and J by 0 bases, with 6 bases of the junction left unmatched. The CDR3 has 16 residues. CDR1 and CDR2 (germline): SGHTA, FQGNSA. The CDR3 coding sequence is TGTGCCAGCAGCCCGCGGGGGGTTAGCTCCTACAATGAGCAGTTCTTC. It is translated as CASSPRGVSSYNEQFF. Looking up the rest from reference TRBV7-2 and TRBJ2-1 gives the full variable domain: GAGVSQSPSNKVTEKGKDVELRCDPISGHTALYWYRQSLGQGLEFLIYFQGNSAPDKSGLPSDRFSAERTGGSVSTLTIQRTQQEDSAVYLCASSPRGVSSYNEQFFGPGTRLTVL.

Written as DNA, the CDR3 is TGTGCCAGCGCACGGGAGGTCGCCTACGAGCAGTACTTC. This gives the protein CASAREVAYEQYF. The genes are TRBV18 and TRBJ2-7, with TRBD2 identical over 7 bases. The germline CDR1 and CDR2 sequences are KGHSH and LQKENI. CDR3 length: 13 residues. The J segment lost 2 bases and the V segment lost 8 bases, leaving 6 bases of the junction unmatched. Combining the CDR3 with reference TRBV18 and TRBJ2-7 gives the whole variable domain NAGVMQNPRHLVRRRGQEARLRCSPMKGHSHVYWYRQLPEEGLKFMVYLQKENIIDESGMPKERFSAEFPKEGPSILRIQQVVRGDSAAYFCASAREVAYEQYFGPGTRLTVT.

The chain joins TRBV29-1 to TRBJ1-2; D possibly corresponds to TRBD1 (6 bases). Germline-derived CDR1 and CDR2 are SQVTM and ANQGSEA. The V and J ends lost 6 bases and 8 bases respectively, with 19 bases between them. This CDR3 has 13 residues. CDR3 nucleotide sequence: TGCAGCGTGGAAAGGGACACCAACCGGGGCTACACCTTC. Translating gives CSVERDTNRGYTF.

This clone has only a few counts. The chain uses TRBV5-5 and TRBJ1-1, with D maybe TRBD1 (6 bases). Trimming removed 0 bases at V and 5 bases at J, with 14 bases between. This CDR3 has 15 residues. CDR1 and CDR2 (germline): SGHKS, YYEKEE (reference sequence). The CDR3 coding sequence is TGTGCCAGCAGCTTGGTACGAGGGGGGGCGACTGAAGCTTTCTTT. This translates into CASSLVRGGATEAFF.

The rearrangement joins TRBV28 to TRBJ2-4, with a possible D match to TRBD2 (5 bases). The CDR3 is 14 amino acids. Trimming pared 2 bases from V and 6 bases from J, leaving 11 bases between. Germline CDR1 reads MDHEN; CDR2 reads SYDVKM. CDR3 DNA sequence: TGTGCCAGCAGTTTAGCCGCAGGAGGAAACATTCAGTACTTC. Its protein product is CASSLAAGGNIQYF.

The CDR3 region is CASSDPGTGESSYNEQFF. CDR3 in DNA: TGTGCCAGCAGCGATCCCGGGACAGGGGAAAGCTCCTACAATGAGCAGTTCTTC. This rearrangement joins TRBV7-2 to TRBJ2-1; 10 bases map to TRBD1. CDR3 size: 18 residues. Trimming at V came to 5 bases and at J to 0 bases, leaving 10 bases not matched to a gene. The germline gives CDR1 SGHTA, CDR2 FQGNSA.

The V call is TRBV6-5, the J call TRBJ2-3; 11 nucleotides match TRBD2. This CDR3 contains 15 residues. The germline V gene has CDR1 MNHEY and CDR2 SVGAGI. V lost 6 bases to trimming and J lost 1 base; unmatched junction nucleotides: 3. CDR3 nucleotides: TGTGCCAGCAGACAGACTAGCGGGGGCACAGATACGCAGTATTTT. Translation gives CASRQTSGGTDTQYF.

V usage is TRBV19 and J usage is TRBJ2-1; D perhaps matches TRBD2 (6 bases). The CDR3 is made up of 18 amino acids. V lost 5 bases, J lost 0 bases, and 20 bases lay in between. Germline CDR1 is LNHDA and CDR2 is SQIVND (reference sequence). CDR3 nucleotide sequence: TGTGCCAGTAGTCCCCGACCCAGCGGGTGGCTCTCCTACAATGAGCAGTTCTTC. It yields the protein CASSPRPSGWLSYNEQFF.

The chain has TRBV7-9 and TRBJ2-2; the match to TRBD2 covers 12 bases. CDR1 is SEHNR, CDR2 FQNEAQ, per germline (reference sequence). CDR3 length: 14 amino acids. CDR3 sequence (DNA): TGTGGCTTCCGGGGACTAGCGGGCACCGGGGAGCTGTTTTTT. Its translation is CGFRGLAGTGELFF.

The chain's CDR3 is CASSSGSGSFNEQFF. DNA for the CDR3: TGTGCCAGCAGTTCGGGTAGCGGGAGTTTTAATGAGCAGTTCTTC. The rearrangement links TRBV6-1 to TRBJ2-1; 9 bases are shared with TRBD2. The CDR3 is 15 residues long. Germline assignment: CDR1 MNHNS and CDR2 SASEGT. After removal of 5 bases from V and 7 bases from J, the junction contained 9 bases not matched to a gene.

The rearrangement links TRBV19 to TRBJ2-1; 7 bases match TRBD2. The CDR3 consists of 17 residues. Germline V CDR1 and CDR2: LNHDA, SQIVND (reference sequence). Germline trimming cut 7 bases from V and 8 bases from J; bases unmatched to any gene: 20. CDR3 sequence reads: CASNTHGLAGVSDEQFF. The DNA for the CDR3 is TGTGCCAGTAACACCCACGGTCTTGCGGGAGTGTCCGATGAGCAGTTCTTC.

V gene TRBV7-2 combines with J gene TRBJ2-7, with 11 bases aligning to TRBD2. This CDR3 spans 16 amino acids. CDR1 SGHTA and CDR2 FQGNSA come from the germline V gene. Trimming cost V 4 bases and J 6 bases; bases outside gene matches: 11. As DNA, the CDR3 is TGTGCCAGCAGCTATGGACTAGCGGGTTTAGCGCTCGAGCAGTACTTC. This sequence encodes CASSYGLAGLALEQYF.

This chain uses TRBV27 with TRBJ2-6; 8 nucleotides match TRBD1. V gave up 4 bases and J gave up 2 bases; unmatched junction bases: 13. The CDR3 extends over 19 amino acids. In germline, CDR1 is MNHEY, CDR2 SMNVEV (reference sequence). The CDR3 here is CASSSWSAGGAAGANVLTF. In DNA form, the CDR3 reads TGTGCCAGCAGTTCGTGGTCGGCAGGGGGCGCCGCTGGGGCCAACGTCCTGACTTTC.

V gene TRBV29-1 combines with J gene TRBJ1-1, with D unclear. CDR1 and CDR2 (germline): SQVTM, ANQGSEA. V was trimmed by 7 bases and J by 6 bases, leaving 6 bases between them. The CDR3 runs to 9 residues. The CDR3 sequence is CSAGAEAFF. DNA for the CDR3: TGCAGCGCGGGAGCTGAAGCTTTCTTT.

The chain is built from TRBV18 and TRBJ1-3; a possible D gene is TRBD1 (6 bases). With 6 bases removed from V and 2 bases from J, the gap between germline ends came to 11 bases. CDR1 and CDR2 from the germline V gene are KGHSH and LQKENI. The CDR3 spans 14 residues. This chain's CDR3 is CASSTGTTGNTIYF. The CDR3 nucleotides are TGTGCCAGCTCTACCGGGACAACTGGAAACACCATATATTTT.

The V call is TRBV5-5, the J call TRBJ1-1, with TRBD1 matching over 7 bases. CDR1 is SGHKS, CDR2 YYEKEE, per germline (reference sequence). CDR3 length equals 14 residues. The V gene end was trimmed by 4 bases and the J gene end by 7 bases; junction bases not matched to a gene: 10. CDR3 sequence reads: CASSPGDSRSEAFF. The CDR3, as DNA: TGTGCCAGCAGCCCTGGGGACAGCAGAAGTGAAGCTTTCTTT.

This chain links TRBV7-9 with TRBJ2-2, with 11 bases identical to TRBD1. After removal of 4 bases from V and 4 bases from J, the junction contained 2 bases not matched to a gene. CDR1 and CDR2 from the germline V gene are SEHNR and FQNEAQ (reference sequence). The CDR3 has 15 residues. This CDR3 is CASSSDRGLTGELFF. DNA for the CDR3: TGTGCCAGCAGCTCGGACAGGGGGCTCACCGGGGAGCTGTTTTTT.

J is TRBJ2-3 and V is TRBV28; TRBD1 matches at 7 bases. V shed 4 bases and J 11 bases; nucleotides not matched to a gene: 12. Germline values: CDR1 MDHEN, CDR2 SYDVKM. There are 14 residues in the CDR3. The CDR3 DNA follows: TGTGCCAGCAGTTCTTCCACAGGGGTTGAAGGGCAGTATTTT. Its protein is CASSSSTGVEGQYF.